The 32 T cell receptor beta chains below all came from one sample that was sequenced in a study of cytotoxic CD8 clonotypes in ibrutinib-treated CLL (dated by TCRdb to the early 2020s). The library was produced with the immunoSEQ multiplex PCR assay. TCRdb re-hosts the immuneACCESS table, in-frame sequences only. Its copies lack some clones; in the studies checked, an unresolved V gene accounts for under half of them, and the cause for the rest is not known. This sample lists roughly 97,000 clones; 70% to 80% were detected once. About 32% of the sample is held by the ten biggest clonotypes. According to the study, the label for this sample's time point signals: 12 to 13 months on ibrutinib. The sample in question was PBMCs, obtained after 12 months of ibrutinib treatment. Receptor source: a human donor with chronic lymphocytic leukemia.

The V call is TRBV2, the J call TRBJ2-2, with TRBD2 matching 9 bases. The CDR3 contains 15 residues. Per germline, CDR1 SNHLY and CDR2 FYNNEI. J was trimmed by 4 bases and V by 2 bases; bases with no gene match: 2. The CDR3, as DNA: TGTGCCAGCAGTGAACTGACTAGCGGCACCGGGGAGCTGTTTTTT. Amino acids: CASSELTSGTGELFF.

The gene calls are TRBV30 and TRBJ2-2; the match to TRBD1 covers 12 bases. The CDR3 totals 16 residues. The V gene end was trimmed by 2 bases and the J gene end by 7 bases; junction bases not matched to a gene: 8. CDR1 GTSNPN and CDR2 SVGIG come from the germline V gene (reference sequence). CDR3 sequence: CAWSKRGTGGGGELFF. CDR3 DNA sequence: TGTGCCTGGAGTAAACGGGGGACAGGGGGCGGCGGGGAGCTGTTTTTT.

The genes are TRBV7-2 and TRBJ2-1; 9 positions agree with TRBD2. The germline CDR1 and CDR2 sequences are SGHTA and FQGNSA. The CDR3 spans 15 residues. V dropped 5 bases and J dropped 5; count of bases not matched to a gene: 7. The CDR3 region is CASSPLAGTHNEQFF. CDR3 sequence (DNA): TGTGCCAGCAGCCCGCTAGCGGGGACGCACAATGAGCAGTTCTTC.

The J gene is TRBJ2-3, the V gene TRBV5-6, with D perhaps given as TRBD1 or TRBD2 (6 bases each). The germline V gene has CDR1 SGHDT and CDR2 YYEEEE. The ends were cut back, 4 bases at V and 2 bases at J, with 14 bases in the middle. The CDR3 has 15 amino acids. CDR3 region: CASSPGGGSTDTQYF. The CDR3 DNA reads TGTGCCAGCAGCCCAGGAGGGGGTTCCACAGATACGCAGTATTTT. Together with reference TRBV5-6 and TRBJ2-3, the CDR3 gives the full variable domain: DAGVTQSPTHLIKTRGQQVTLRCSPKSGHDTVSWYQQALGQGPQFIFQYYEEEERQRGNFPDRFSGHQFPNYSSELNVNALLLGDSALYLCASSPGGGSTDTQYFGPGTRLTVL.

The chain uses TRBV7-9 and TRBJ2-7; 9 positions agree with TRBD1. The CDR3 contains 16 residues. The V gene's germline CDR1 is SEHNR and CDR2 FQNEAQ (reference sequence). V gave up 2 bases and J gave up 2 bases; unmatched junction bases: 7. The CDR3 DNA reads TGTGCCAGCAGCTTAAGTCGGGACAGGGCTACCTACGAGCAGTACTTC. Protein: CASSLSRDRATYEQYF.

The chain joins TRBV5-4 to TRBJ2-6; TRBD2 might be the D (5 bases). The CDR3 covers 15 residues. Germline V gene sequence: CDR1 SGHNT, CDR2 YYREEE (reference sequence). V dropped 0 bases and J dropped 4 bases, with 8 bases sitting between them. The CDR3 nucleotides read TGTGCCAGCAGCTTGGCCGGGGTCGGGGCCAACGTCCTGACTTTC. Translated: CASSLAGVGANVLTF.

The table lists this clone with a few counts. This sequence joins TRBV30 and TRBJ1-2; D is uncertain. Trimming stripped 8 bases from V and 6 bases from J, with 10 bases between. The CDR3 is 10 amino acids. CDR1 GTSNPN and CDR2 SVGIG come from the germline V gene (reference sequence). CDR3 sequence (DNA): TGTGCCCAAGGGAGGGATGGCTACACCTTC. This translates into CAQGRDGYTF.

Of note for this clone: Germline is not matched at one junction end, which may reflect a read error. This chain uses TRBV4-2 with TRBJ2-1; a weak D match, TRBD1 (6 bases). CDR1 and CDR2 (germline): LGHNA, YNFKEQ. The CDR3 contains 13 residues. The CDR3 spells CATSLQGNNEQFF. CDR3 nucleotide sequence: TGTGCCACCAGCCTTCAGGGGAACAATGAGCAGTTCTTC.

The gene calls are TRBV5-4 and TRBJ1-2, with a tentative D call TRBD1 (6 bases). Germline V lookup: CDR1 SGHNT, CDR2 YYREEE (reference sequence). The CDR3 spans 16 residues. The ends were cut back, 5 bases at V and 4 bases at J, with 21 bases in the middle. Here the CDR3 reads CASSLTGGGRSYGYTF. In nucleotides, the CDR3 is TGTGCCAGCAGTTTGACCGGGGGCGGAAGATCCTATGGCTACACCTTC.

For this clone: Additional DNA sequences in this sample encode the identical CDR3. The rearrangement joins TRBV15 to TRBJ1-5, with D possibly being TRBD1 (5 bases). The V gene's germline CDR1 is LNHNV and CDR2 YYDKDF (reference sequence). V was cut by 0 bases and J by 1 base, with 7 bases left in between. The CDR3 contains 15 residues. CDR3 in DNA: TGTGCCACCAGCAGAGAATGGGGGAGCAATCAGCCCCAGCATTTT. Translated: CATSREWGSNQPQHF.

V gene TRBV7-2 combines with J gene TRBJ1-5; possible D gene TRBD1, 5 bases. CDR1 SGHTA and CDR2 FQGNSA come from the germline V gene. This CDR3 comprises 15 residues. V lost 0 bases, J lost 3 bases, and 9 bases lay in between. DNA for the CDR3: TGTGCCAGCAGCTTAGCAGGACATCTCAATCAGCCCCAGCATTTT. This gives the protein CASSLAGHLNQPQHF.

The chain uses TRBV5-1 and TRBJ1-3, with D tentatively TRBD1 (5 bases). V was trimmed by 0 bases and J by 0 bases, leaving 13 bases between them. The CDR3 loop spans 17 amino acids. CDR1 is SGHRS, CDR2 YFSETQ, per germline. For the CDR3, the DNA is TGCGCCAGCAGCTTGGTTACAGGCGACAGCTCTGGAAACACCATATATTTT. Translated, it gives CASSLVTGDSSGNTIYF.

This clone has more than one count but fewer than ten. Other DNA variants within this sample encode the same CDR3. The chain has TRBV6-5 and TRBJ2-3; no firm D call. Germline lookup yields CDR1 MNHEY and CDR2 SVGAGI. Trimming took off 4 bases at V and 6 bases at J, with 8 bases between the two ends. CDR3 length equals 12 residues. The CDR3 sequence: CASSSSRDTQYF. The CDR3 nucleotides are TGTGCCAGCAGTTCTTCTCGGGATACGCAGTATTTT.

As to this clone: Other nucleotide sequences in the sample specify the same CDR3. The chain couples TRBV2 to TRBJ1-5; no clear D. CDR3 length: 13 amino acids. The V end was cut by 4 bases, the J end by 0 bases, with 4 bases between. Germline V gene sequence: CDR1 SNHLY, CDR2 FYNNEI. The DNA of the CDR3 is TGTGCCAGCAGTGGGGATAGCAATCAGCCCCAGCATTTT. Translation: CASSGDSNQPQHF. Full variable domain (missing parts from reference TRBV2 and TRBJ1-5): EPEVTQTPSHQVTQMGQEVILRCVPISNHLYFYWYRQILGQKVEFLVSFYNNEISEKSEIFDDQFSVERPDGSNFTLKIRSTKLEDSAMYFCASSGDSNQPQHFGDGTRLSIL.

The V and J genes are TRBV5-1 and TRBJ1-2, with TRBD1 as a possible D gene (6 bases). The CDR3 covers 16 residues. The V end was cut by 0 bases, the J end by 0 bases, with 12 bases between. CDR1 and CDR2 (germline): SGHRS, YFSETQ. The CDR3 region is CASSLEPGAPNYGYTF. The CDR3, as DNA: TGCGCCAGCAGCTTGGAGCCGGGGGCCCCTAACTATGGCTACACCTTC.

Here the CDR3 reads CASSGGPYNEQFF. CDR3 DNA: TGTGCCAGCAGCGGGGGCCCCTACAATGAGCAGTTCTTC. The genes are TRBV9 and TRBJ2-1, with a weak D call TRBD1 (5 bases). From germline, CDR1 is SGDLS and CDR2 YYNGEE. The CDR3 contains 13 residues. V was cut by 3 bases and J by 2 bases, with 6 bases left in between. Complete variable domain (other parts from reference TRBV9 and TRBJ2-1): DSGVTQTPKHLITATGQRVTLRCSPRSGDLSVYWYQQSLDQGLQFLIQYYNGEERAKGNILERFSAQQFPDLHSELNLSSLELGDSALYFCASSGGPYNEQFFGPGTRLTVL.

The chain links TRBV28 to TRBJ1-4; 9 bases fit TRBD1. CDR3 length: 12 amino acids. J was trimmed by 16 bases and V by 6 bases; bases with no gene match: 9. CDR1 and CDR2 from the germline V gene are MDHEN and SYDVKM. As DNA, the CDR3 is TGTGCCAGCAGGGGGTCAAGGGGACAGGGGTTTTTT. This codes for CASRGSRGQGFF.

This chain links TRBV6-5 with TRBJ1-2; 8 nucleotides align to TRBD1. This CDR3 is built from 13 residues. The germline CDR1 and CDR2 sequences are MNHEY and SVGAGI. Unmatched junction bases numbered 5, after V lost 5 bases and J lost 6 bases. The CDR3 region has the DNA TGTGCCAGCAGTAAGGACAGGGCACATGGCTACACCTTC. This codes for CASSKDRAHGYTF.

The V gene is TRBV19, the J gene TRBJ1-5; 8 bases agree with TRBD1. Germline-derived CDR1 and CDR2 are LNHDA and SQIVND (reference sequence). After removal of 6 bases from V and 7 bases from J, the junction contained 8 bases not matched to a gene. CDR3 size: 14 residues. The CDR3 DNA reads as TGTGCCAGTAGCGGACAGGGTGTAGGCCAGCCCCAGCATTTT. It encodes CASSGQGVGQPQHF.

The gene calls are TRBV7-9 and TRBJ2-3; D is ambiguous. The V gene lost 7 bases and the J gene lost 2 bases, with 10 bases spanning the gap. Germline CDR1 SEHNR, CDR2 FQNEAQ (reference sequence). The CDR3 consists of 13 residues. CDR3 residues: CASMGLLTDTQYF. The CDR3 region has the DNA TGTGCCAGCATGGGCCTTCTCACAGATACGCAGTATTTT.

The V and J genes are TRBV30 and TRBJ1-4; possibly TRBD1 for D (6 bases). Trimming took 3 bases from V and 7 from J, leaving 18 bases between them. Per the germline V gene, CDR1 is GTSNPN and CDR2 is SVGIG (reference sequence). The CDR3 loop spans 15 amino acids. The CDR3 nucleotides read TGTGCCTGGAGGGGCCGTGGGGGGCTTGGTGAAAAACTGTTTTTT. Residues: CAWRGRGGLGEKLFF. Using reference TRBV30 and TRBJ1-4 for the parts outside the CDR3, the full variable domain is SQTIHQWPATLVQPVGSPLSLECTVEGTSNPNLYWYRQAAGRGLQLLFYSVGIGQISSEVPQNLSASRPQDRQFILSSKKLLLSDSGFYLCAWRGRGGLGEKLFFGSGTQLSVL.

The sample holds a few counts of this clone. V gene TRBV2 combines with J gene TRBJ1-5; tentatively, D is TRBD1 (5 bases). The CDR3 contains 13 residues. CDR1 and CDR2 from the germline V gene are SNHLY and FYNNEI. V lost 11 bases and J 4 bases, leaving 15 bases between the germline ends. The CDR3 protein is CAGSTEGNQPQHF. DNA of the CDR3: TGTGCCGGGTCGACAGAGGGGAATCAGCCCCAGCATTTT.

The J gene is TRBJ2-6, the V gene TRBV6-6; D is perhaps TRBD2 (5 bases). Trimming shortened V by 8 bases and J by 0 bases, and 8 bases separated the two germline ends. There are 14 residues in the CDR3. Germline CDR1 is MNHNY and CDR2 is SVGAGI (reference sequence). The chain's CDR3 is CASLLASGANVLTF. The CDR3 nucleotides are TGTGCCAGCCTTCTAGCCTCTGGGGCCAACGTCCTGACTTTC.

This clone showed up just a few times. As DNA, the CDR3 is TGTGCAAGTCGCCCACGGGGGGGTGAGACCCAGTACTTC. Its translation: CASRPRGGETQYF. The rearrangement links TRBV12-2 to TRBJ2-5; TRBD2 is the table's D call, not checked against the DNA. TRBV12-2 represents a pseudogene. The CDR3 covers 13 residues.

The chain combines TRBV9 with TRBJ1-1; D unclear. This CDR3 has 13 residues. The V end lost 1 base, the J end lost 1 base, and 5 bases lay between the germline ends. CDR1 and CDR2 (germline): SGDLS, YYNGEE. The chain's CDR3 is CASSVHGNTEAFF. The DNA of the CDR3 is TGTGCCAGCAGCGTACACGGGAACACTGAAGCTTTCTTT.

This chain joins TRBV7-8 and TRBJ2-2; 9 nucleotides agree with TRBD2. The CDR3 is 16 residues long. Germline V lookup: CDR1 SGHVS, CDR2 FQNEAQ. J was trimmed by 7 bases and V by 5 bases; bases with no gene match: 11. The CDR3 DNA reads TGTGCCAGCAGCCCGCGGGAGGGACCAAGAGGCGGGGAGCTGTTTTTT. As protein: CASSPREGPRGGELFF.

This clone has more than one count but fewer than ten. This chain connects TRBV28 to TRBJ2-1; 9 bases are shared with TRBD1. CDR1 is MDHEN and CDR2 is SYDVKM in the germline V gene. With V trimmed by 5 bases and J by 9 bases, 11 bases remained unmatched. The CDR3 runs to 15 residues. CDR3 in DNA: TGTGCCAGCAGTCCCTCTGGACAGGGGCGGGGTGAGCAGTTCTTC. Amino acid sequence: CASSPSGQGRGEQFF.

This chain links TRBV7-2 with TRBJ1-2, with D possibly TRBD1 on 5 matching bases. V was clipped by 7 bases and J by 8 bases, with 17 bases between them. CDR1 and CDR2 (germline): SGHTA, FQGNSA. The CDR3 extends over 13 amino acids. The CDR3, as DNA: TGTGCCAGCACCAAGGATGGGGGAGGCGGCTACACCTTC. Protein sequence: CASTKDGGGGYTF.

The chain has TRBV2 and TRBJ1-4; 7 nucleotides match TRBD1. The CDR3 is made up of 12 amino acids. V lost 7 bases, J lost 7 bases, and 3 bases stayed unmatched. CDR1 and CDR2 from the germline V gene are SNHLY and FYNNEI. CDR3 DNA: TGTGCCAGCAAGGGGGCGCCTGAAAAACTGTTTTTT. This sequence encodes CASKGAPEKLFF.

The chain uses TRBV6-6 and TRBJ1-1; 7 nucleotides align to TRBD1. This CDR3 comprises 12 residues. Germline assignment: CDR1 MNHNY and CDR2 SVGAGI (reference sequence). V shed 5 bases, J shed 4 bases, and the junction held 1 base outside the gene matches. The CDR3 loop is CASSPGGTEAFF. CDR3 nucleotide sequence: TGTGCCAGCAGTCCAGGGGGCACTGAAGCTTTCTTT.

CDR3 loop: CASSQLAGGRSTDTQYF. The CDR3 DNA follows: TGTGCCAGCAGCCAGCTCGCGGGGGGGCGAAGCACAGATACGCAGTATTTT. The genes are TRBV7-9 and TRBJ2-3, with TRBD2 identical over 9 bases. The CDR3 has 17 residues. In germline, CDR1 is SEHNR, CDR2 FQNEAQ (reference sequence). After removal of 5 bases from V and 0 bases from J, the junction contained 9 bases not matched to a gene.

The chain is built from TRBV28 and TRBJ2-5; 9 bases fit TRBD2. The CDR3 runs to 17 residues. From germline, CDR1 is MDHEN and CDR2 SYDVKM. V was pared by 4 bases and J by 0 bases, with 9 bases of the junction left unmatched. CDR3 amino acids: CASSYGESGGYQETQYF. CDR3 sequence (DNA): TGTGCCAGCAGTTATGGGGAAAGCGGGGGGTACCAAGAGACCCAGTACTTC.